The next 6 T cell receptor beta chains were all read from a single sample in a study of identical twins. TCRdb reprocessed the 5' RACE reads via MiXCR and lists one record per CDR3 protein. This repertoire shows around 450,000 distinct CDR3 sequences, approximately 15% found once; its top ten account for around 0.52%. These sequences were also reported in another study, on yellow fever vaccine responses in identical twins.

The sequenced sample consisted of CD4+ T cells sorted from blood. These receptors were obtained from a woman between 18 and 29 years old in good health.

This clonotype was detected only a few times. The J gene is TRBJ2-5, the V gene TRBV3-1; 10 bases align to TRBD2. The CDR3 loop spans 17 amino acids. With 3 bases clipped from V and 1 base from J, the junction kept 8 bases outside the gene matches. Germline V gene lookup returns CDR1 LGHDT and CDR2 YNNKEL (reference sequence). The CDR3 spells CASSHRGLAFTQETQYF. The CDR3, as DNA: TGTGCCAGCAGCCATAGGGGACTAGCGTTTACCCAAGAGACCCAGTACTTC.

A few counts support this clonotype. J is TRBJ2-3 and V is TRBV5-1; TRBD1 or TRBD2 may be the D gene (5 bases each). The CDR3 is 15 amino acids. V shed 4 bases and J shed 3 bases, with 15 bases lying between them. Per the germline V gene, CDR1 is SGHRS and CDR2 is YFSETQ. CDR3 bases: TGCGCCAGCAGCCCGGCGCCGGGGCGGACAGATACGCAGTATTTT. Its protein is CASSPAPGRTDTQYF.

The J gene is TRBJ2-6, the V gene TRBV4-3; no clear D. Trimming left V 4 bases short and J 4 bases short, with 5 bases between. This CDR3 has 13 amino acids. In germline, CDR1 is LGHNA, CDR2 YSLEER. This CDR3 is CASSPDGANVLTF. CDR3 nucleotide sequence: TGCGCCAGCAGCCCGGACGGGGCCAACGTCCTGACTTTC.

V and J are TRBV19 and TRBJ2-1, with D perhaps TRBD1 or TRBD2 (5 bases each). The CDR3 runs 13 residues. Germline values: CDR1 LNHDA, CDR2 SQIVND (reference sequence). V was trimmed by 3 bases and J by 15 bases, leaving 18 bases between them. CDR3: CASSIRRLGELFF. The CDR3 nucleotides are TGTGCCAGTAGTATTCGGCGCCTGGGGGAACTGTTCTTC.

The chain employs TRBV6-2 or TRBV6-3 and TRBJ2-5; TRBD1 agrees at 9 bases. CDR1 and CDR2 (germline): MNHEY, SVGEGT. The CDR3 is 14 amino acids. Germline trimming cut 6 bases from V and 3 bases from J; bases unmatched to any gene: 5. The CDR3 DNA reads TGTGCCAGCAGAAAGACAGGGGGGAAAGAGACCCAGTACTTC. Protein product: CASRKTGGKETQYF.

V usage is TRBV20-1 and J usage is TRBJ2-7; 12 bases are a match to TRBD2. The germline V gene encodes CDR1 DFQATT and CDR2 SNEGSKA (reference sequence). The junction had 9 bases not matched to a gene; V was cut back by 3 bases and J by 3 bases. CDR3 length equals 16 residues. The DNA of the CDR3 is TGCAGTGCTAGTCCCCTAGCGGGAGGGCGCTACTACGAGCAGTACTTC. Protein product: CSASPLAGGRYYEQYF.